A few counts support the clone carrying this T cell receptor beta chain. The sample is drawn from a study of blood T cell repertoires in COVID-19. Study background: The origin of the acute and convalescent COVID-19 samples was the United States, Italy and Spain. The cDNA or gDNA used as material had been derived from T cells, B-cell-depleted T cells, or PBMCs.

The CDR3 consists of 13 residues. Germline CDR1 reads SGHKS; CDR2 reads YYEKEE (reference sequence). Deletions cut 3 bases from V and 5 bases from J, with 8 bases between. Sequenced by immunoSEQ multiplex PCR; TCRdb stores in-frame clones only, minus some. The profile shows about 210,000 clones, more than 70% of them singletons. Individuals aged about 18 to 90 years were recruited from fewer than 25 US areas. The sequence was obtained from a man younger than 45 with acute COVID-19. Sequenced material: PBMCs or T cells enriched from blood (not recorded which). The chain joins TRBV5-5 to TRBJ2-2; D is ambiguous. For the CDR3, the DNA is TGTGCCAGCAGCTCATCGGTGACCGGGGAGCTGTTTTTT. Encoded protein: CASSSSVTGELFF.